The 16 T cell receptor beta chains in this list originate from one sample, sequenced in a study of T cells in Graves' hyperthyroidism and ophthalmopathy. RNA transcripts provided the source from which TCR beta CDR3 regions were amplified. TCR CDR3 regions were first amplified by RT-PCR with HTBI primers. TCRdb re-called the multiplex PCR reads with MiXCR, one entry per CDR3 protein. The table has about 520,000 distinct CDR3 sequences, around 22% seen once. Sequencing was done on a sample of blood. The receptors were sampled from a woman in her 30s with Graves' ophthalmopathy.

At least ten counts were recorded for this clonotype. The V call is TRBV14, the J call TRBJ2-2; 7 nucleotides match TRBD2. The CDR3 is 17 residues long. V trimming: 1 base; J trimming: 2 bases; junction bases outside the gene matches: 7. CDR1 SGHDN and CDR2 FVKESK come from the germline V gene. Here the CDR3 reads CASSQAWLADNTGELFF. CDR3 DNA: TGTGCCAGCAGCCAAGCATGGCTAGCGGATAACACCGGGGAGCTGTTTTTT.

At least ten counts were recorded for this clonotype. The chain has TRBV27 and TRBJ1-6; D unclear. This CDR3 is 18 amino acids long. CDR1 and CDR2 from the germline V gene are MNHEY and SMNVEV (reference sequence). V lost 8 bases and J lost 0, with 20 bases in between. CDR3 sequence reads: CASQRRSPLSSYNSPLHF. The CDR3 nucleotides are TGTGCCAGCCAACGGCGTTCCCCTCTGAGCTCCTATAATTCACCCCTCCACTTT.

This clonotype has more than one count but fewer than ten. This could be a read error, since a much larger clone is one nucleotide away. No conserved phenylalanine or tryptophan ends this CDR3, so it is likely a read error. This chain connects TRBV6-1 to TRBJ2-3, with D possibly matching TRBD1 (6 bases). Germline V CDR1 and CDR2: MNHNS, SASEGT. V was shortened by 2 bases and J by 7 bases, with 16 bases between the two germline ends. CDR3 length: 15 amino acids. This CDR3 reads CASSERPWTDNTQYC. The CDR3 nucleotides read TGTGCCAGCAGTGAAAGGCCCTGGACAGACAATACGCAGTATTGT.

This clonotype was seen a single time. This CDR3 fails to terminate in the conserved phenylalanine or tryptophan, so it likely reflects a read error. This sequence joins TRBV20-1 and TRBJ1-5, with a weak D call TRBD1 (6 bases). With 6 bases removed from V and 0 bases from J, the gap between germline ends came to 21 bases. The CDR3 totals 17 residues. Per the germline V gene, CDR1 is DFQATT and CDR2 is SNEGSKA (reference sequence). The CDR3 bases are TGCAGTGCCCCCGACGGACAGAAAGTATATAGCAATCAGCCCCAGCATTAT. Translation: CSAPDGQKVYSNQPQHY.

This clonotype was seen more than once but under ten times. V and J are TRBV30 and TRBJ1-6, with D tentatively TRBD1 (6 bases). V gave up 0 bases and J gave up 8 bases, with 11 bases separating them. Per germline, CDR1 GTSNPN and CDR2 SVGIG (reference sequence). The CDR3 loop spans 14 amino acids. The CDR3 spells CAWSVRPGDSPLHF. CDR3 DNA sequence: TGTGCCTGGAGTGTACGCCCAGGGGATTCACCCCTCCACTTT.

The gene calls are TRBV5-6 and TRBJ2-5; TRBD2 matches at 10 bases. Germline CDR1 reads SGHDT; CDR2 reads YYEEEE. This CDR3 is built from 15 residues. V lost 4 bases and J lost 0; bases outside the gene matches: 3. This chain's CDR3 is CASSMGLAYQETQYF. The CDR3 region has the DNA TGTGCCAGCAGCATGGGACTAGCGTACCAAGAGACCCAGTACTTC.

CDR3 nucleotides: TGTGCCAGCAGTTTGGAAGTTGACACCGGGGAGCTGTTTTTT. Translated, it gives CASSLEVDTGELFF. V gene TRBV28 combines with J gene TRBJ2-2; D gene ambiguous. Germline V gives CDR1 MDHEN, CDR2 SYDVKM. V dropped 3 bases and J dropped 3 bases, with 8 bases sitting between them. This CDR3 comprises 14 residues. The whole variable domain, remainder taken from reference TRBV28 and TRBJ2-2, is DVKVTQSSRYLVKRTGEKVFLECVQDMDHENMFWYRQDPGLGLRLIYFSYDVKMKEKGDIPEGYSVSREKKERFSLILESASTNQTSMYLCASSLEVDTGELFFGEGSRLTVL.

This clonotype was detected ten times or more. V gene TRBV11-2 combines with J gene TRBJ1-2; possible D gene TRBD1, 6 bases. CDR1 SGHAT and CDR2 FQNNGV come from the germline V gene. The CDR3 sequence is 14 residues long. V dropped 4 bases and J dropped 2 bases, with 11 bases sitting between them. The CDR3 here is CASSSGQNNYGYTF. The CDR3 nucleotides are TGTGCCAGCAGCTCCGGACAGAACAACTATGGCTACACCTTC.

The CDR3: CASSLHRAHTEAFF. The CDR3 DNA reads as TGTGCCAGCAGCTTACACAGGGCTCACACTGAAGCTTTCTTT. V is TRBV13 and J is TRBJ1-1, with D possibly TRBD1 on 6 matching bases. The CDR3 consists of 14 residues. Germline CDR1 is PRHDT and CDR2 is FYEKMQ (reference sequence). V was clipped by 2 bases and J by 3 bases, with 10 bases between them.

This clonotype was detected only once. V usage is TRBV11-2 and J usage is TRBJ1-3; the D is unclear. Germline V gene sequence: CDR1 SGHAT, CDR2 FQNNGV. V lost 2 bases and J lost 2, with 10 bases in between. The length of the CDR3 is 15 residues. CDR3 sequence: CASSLRPPPGNTIYF. In DNA form, the CDR3 reads TGTGCCAGCAGCTTACGACCGCCACCTGGAAACACCATATATTTT.

This clonotype was seen more than once but under ten times. At one boundary the junction diverges from the germline segment, which might be a read error. The rearrangement joins TRBV30 to TRBJ2-5, with 7 nucleotides matching TRBD1. Germline CDR1 and CDR2: GTSNPN and SVGIG (reference sequence). The CDR3 runs to 13 residues. The CDR3 nucleotides are TGTGCGTGGATCCGGACAGGCCAAGAGACCCAGTACTTC. Translated, it gives CAWIRTGQETQYF.

This sequence joins TRBV11-2 and TRBJ2-5; 9 nucleotides agree with TRBD1. Trimming took 4 bases from V and 6 from J; bases not matched to a gene: 9. Germline V gene lookup returns CDR1 SGHAT and CDR2 FQNNGV. The CDR3 covers 15 residues. The chain's CDR3 is CASSYTGTGWQTQYF. The CDR3 nucleotides read TGTGCCAGCAGCTACACCGGGACAGGGTGGCAGACCCAGTACTTC.

The chain couples TRBV4-2 to TRBJ1-4; weak D call: TRBD1 (6 bases). V dropped 1 base and J dropped 0 bases, with 12 bases sitting between them. CDR3 length: 17 amino acids. Germline lookup yields CDR1 LGHNA and CDR2 YNFKEQ. The chain's CDR3 is CASSQGTAMATNEKLFF. In DNA form, the CDR3 reads TGTGCCAGCAGCCAAGGGACAGCGATGGCAACTAATGAAAAACTGTTTTTT.

The genes are TRBV24-1 and TRBJ1-1; TRBD1 aligns across 11 bases. J lost 5 bases, V lost 5 bases, and 9 bases had no gene match. The CDR3 length is 16 residues. Germline CDR1 reads KGHDR; CDR2 reads SFDVKD. CDR3 DNA: TGTGCCACCAGTGCTCGGACAGGGGGCGGGGGGACTGAAGCTTTCTTT. Protein product: CATSARTGGGGTEAFF.

In its sample, this clonotype was seen a few times. This chain uses TRBV19 with TRBJ2-2; 8 bases are shared with TRBD2. This CDR3 spans 16 amino acids. The germline CDR1 and CDR2 sequences are LNHDA and SQIVND (reference sequence). V shed 6 bases, J shed 5 bases, and the junction held 11 bases outside the gene matches. CDR3 nucleotide sequence: TGTGCCAGTAGCCCCGGGAGGGCGCCGGTGACCGGGGAGCTGTTTTTT. Amino acid sequence: CASSPGRAPVTGELFF.

The genes are TRBV11-1 and TRBJ2-2; 8 bases map to TRBD2. The V gene end was trimmed by 3 bases and the J gene end by 0 bases; junction bases not matched to a gene: 6. This CDR3 region has 17 residues. Germline lookup yields CDR1 SGHAT and CDR2 FQDESV (reference sequence). CDR3 nucleotides: TGTGCCAGCAGCTTGCAGAGCGGGGGAACGAACACCGGGGAGCTGTTTTTT. Its protein is CASSLQSGGTNTGELFF.